The rows below give T cell receptor beta chains drawn from one sample of a study of cytomegalovirus exposure and HLA in healthy donors. Generated by immunoSEQ multiplex PCR, the TCRdb table keeps only in-frame clones and is missing some. The data hold over 100,000 clones, with approximately 70% observed a single time. The sample was PBMCs. Every receptor here comes from a young woman in good health and CMV-seronegative. Each CDR3 is given without its conserved first and last residue. Clone sizes are given selectively: once, few, many, or a class where the clone is expanded.

NA TRBJ2-7 TRBV7-6 ASSDLTGLSSYEQY
once TRBJ1-1 TRBV5-6 ASSLGGQVEAF
few TRBJ2-7 TRBV7-8 ASSGEWGSYEQY
NA TRBJ1-1 TRBV7-9 ASSSPTGLNTEAF
few TRBJ2-3 TRBV7-3 ASSPGTEKQY
NA TRBJ2-2 TRBV27 ASSFSRPHTGELF
NA TRBJ1-5 TRBV15 ATSSFRQGNQPQH
NA TRBJ1-2 TRBV30 AWTMVGGGYT
NA TRBJ1-6 TRBV29-1 SVGYTRDSPLH
NA TRBJ2-7 TRBV7-3 ASSQDGSSYEQY
NA TRBJ2-7 TRBV5-1 ASSLYELYEQY
NA TRBJ1-2 TRBV7-8 ASSSPDYGYT
NA TRBJ1-5 TRBV19 AASSGQGANQPQH
NA TRBJ2-1 TRBV7-8 ASSLAGISANEQF
NA TRBJ1-2 TRBV7-9 ASSPHGSYGYT
NA TRBJ1-4 TRBV9 ASSVGVGQSNEKLF
NA TRBJ1-2 TRBV6-5 ASSYEGRGPGYT
few TRBJ2-2 TRBV7-8 ASSSIRIGGGAGGELF
once TRBJ2-2 TRBV2 ASSEEQGARGELF
NA NA TRBV5-1 ASSLAGTGINEQY
NA TRBJ1-2 TRBV7-7 ASSLGPILHPNYGYT
NA TRBJ1-5 TRBV7-9 ASSLEGGNQPQH
NA TRBJ2-7 TRBV7-8 ASRFSRTGEGEQY
NA TRBJ1-6 TRBV30 ASQGMMDSPLH
NA TRBJ2-7 TRBV7-9 ASSISPDVAGINEQY
NA TRBJ2-5 TRBV15 ATSRDLQFQETQY
NA TRBJ2-7 TRBV27 ASSKDGRASHEQY
few TRBJ1-1 TRBV7-3 ASSSDTYTEAF
NA TRBJ2-5 TRBV7-9 ASSLGQAGEETQY
few TRBJ1-6 TRBV30 AWTEGSSYNSPLH
NA TRBJ2-7 TRBV6-6 ASSYPTGGDYEQY
NA TRBJ2-7 TRBV5-1 ASSARGPPYEQY